The 18 T cell receptor beta chains below were found in one sample sequenced in a study of metastatic and nonmetastatic thyroid tumors. No treatment of any kind had been given to any patient before thyroid surgery. TCRdb reassembled clones from the PCR reads with MiXCR. Here the sample spans 20,000 to 30,000 clones, 15% to 20% being singletons. The sample was blood. The receptor source for this set is a male donor with papillary thyroid cancer or a benign thyroid nodule (not recorded which). Some clones in this sample may be carry-over from other donors' samples.

Many counts were recorded for this clone. The chain carries TRBV11-1 and TRBJ2-2, with TRBD2 identical over 10 bases. This CDR3 spans 16 amino acids. Per the germline V gene, CDR1 is SGHAT and CDR2 is FQDESV (reference sequence). V shed 4 bases, J shed 2 bases, and the junction held 4 bases outside the gene matches. CDR3 bases: TGTGCCAGCAGCTCCGCTAGCGGGAGTAACACCGGGGAGCTGTTTTTT. As protein: CASSSASGSNTGELFF.

At least ten counts were recorded for this clone. This chain links TRBV3-1 with TRBJ2-1, with 8 bases aligning to TRBD2. Germline V gene data show CDR1 as LGHDT and CDR2 as YNNKEL (reference sequence). V shed 6 bases and J 9 bases; nucleotides not matched to a gene: 13. The CDR3 contains 15 residues. The CDR3 loop reads CASSFGLAARGEQFF. The CDR3 DNA reads as TGTGCCAGCAGTTTCGGACTAGCCGCGCGTGGTGAGCAGTTCTTC.

This clone has at least ten counts. The gene calls are TRBV29-1 and TRBJ2-7, with TRBD2 matching 13 bases. The germline V gene encodes CDR1 SQVTM and CDR2 ANQGSEA. Trimming took 6 bases from V and 7 from J; bases not matched to a gene: 18. This CDR3 is built from 17 residues. CDR3 region: CSVGLAGVLVGFGEQYF. As DNA, the CDR3 is TGCAGCGTCGGACTAGCGGGAGTACTGGTCGGTTTTGGGGAGCAGTACTTC.

This clone has at least ten counts. The V call is TRBV2, the J call TRBJ1-1, with D perhaps TRBD1 (5 bases). The CDR3 covers 15 residues. Germline CDR1 is SNHLY and CDR2 is FYNNEI. The V and J ends lost 1 base and 0 bases respectively, with 9 bases between them. CDR3 protein: CASSEVQGLNTEAFF. The CDR3 nucleotides are TGTGCCAGCAGTGAAGTTCAGGGTTTGAACACTGAAGCTTTCTTT.

This clone is medium-sized by share. V and J are TRBV6-4 and TRBJ2-2; D gene ambiguous. V dropped 4 bases and J dropped 3 bases, with 12 bases sitting between them. This CDR3 is 15 amino acids long. Germline V lookup: CDR1 MRHNA, CDR2 SNTAGT. As DNA, the CDR3 is TGTGCCAGCAGTGCCCTCGGCGGCGACACCGGGGAGCTGTTTTTT. Residues: CASSALGGDTGELFF.

A word on this clone: At one end, the junction sequence differs from germline, possibly due to a read error. The same CDR3 is also encoded by other DNA sequences in this sample. The chain carries TRBV7-2 and TRBJ1-5; perhaps TRBD1 as D (5 bases). The V gene's germline CDR1 is SGHTA and CDR2 FQGNSA. The CDR3 is made up of 13 amino acids. CDR3 nucleotide sequence: TGTGCCAGCAGGGTGCAGGGCGGTCAGCCCCAGCATTTC. Protein sequence: CASRVQGGQPQHF.

Comments on this clone: This clone may be a read error of a much larger clone one base away. This rearrangement joins TRBV29-1 to TRBJ1-1; D possibly corresponds to TRBD1 (5 bases). This CDR3 spans 14 amino acids. Germline V gene sequence: CDR1 SQVTM, CDR2 ANQGSEA. CDR3 coding DNA: TGCAGCGTCGAAGAAGGACATACGAACACTGAAGCTTTCTTT. This translates into CSVEEGHTNTEAFF.

By frequency in the sample, this clone is medium-sized (0.01 to 0.1%). The chain joins TRBV28 to TRBJ2-1; 7 nucleotides match TRBD2. The CDR3 is made up of 16 amino acids. Germline lookup yields CDR1 MDHEN and CDR2 SYDVKM. The junction had 10 bases not matched to a gene; V was cut back by 1 base and J by 7 bases. DNA of the CDR3: TGTGCCAGCAGTTTATCCGGGACTAAGGTGGGGAATGAGCAGTTCTTC. Its protein product is CASSLSGTKVGNEQFF.

The V call is TRBV9, the J call TRBJ2-3; 8 positions agree with TRBD2. The germline CDR1 and CDR2 sequences are SGDLS and YYNGEE. J gave up 5 bases and V 4 bases, and 9 bases lay outside the gene matches. The CDR3 is 15 residues long. CDR3 nucleotide sequence: TGTGCCAGCAGCTCTCTCGGGAGGGTTGGAGATACGCAGTATTTT. This encodes CASSSLGRVGDTQYF.

This clone was detected ten times or more. The chain links TRBV14 to TRBJ2-1; D ambiguous. CDR3 length: 14 amino acids. Trimming shortened V by 3 bases and J by 9 bases, and 15 bases separated the two germline ends. CDR1 SGHDN and CDR2 FVKESK come from the germline V gene. The CDR3 spells CASSQQNLRTEQFF. The DNA of the CDR3 is TGTGCCAGCAGCCAGCAAAACCTCAGGACTGAGCAGTTCTTC. The full variable domain, in which reference TRBV14 and TRBJ2-1 provide the parts outside the CDR3, is EAGVTQFPSHSVIEKGQTVTLRCDPISGHDNLYWYRRVMGKEIKFLLHFVKESKQDESGMPNNRFLAERTGGTYSTLKVQPAELEDSGVYFCASSQQNLRTEQFFGPGTRLTVL.

The table lists this clone with many counts. The chain carries TRBV5-1 and TRBJ2-6; D is uncertain. Trimming shortened V by 1 base and J by 2 bases, and 10 bases separated the two germline ends. Germline V gene data show CDR1 as SGHRS and CDR2 as YFSETQ. The CDR3 consists of 16 residues. The CDR3: CASSLPGWAGANVLTF. CDR3 DNA sequence: TGCGCCAGCAGCTTGCCAGGTTGGGCTGGGGCCAACGTCCTGACTTTC.

This clone was detected many times. The genes are TRBV30 and TRBJ1-6; no definite D call. V was pared by 8 bases and J by 7 bases, with 15 bases between. This CDR3 spans 13 amino acids. In germline, CDR1 is GTSNPN, CDR2 SVGIG (reference sequence). CDR3 residues: CAHQIIGNSPLHF. The CDR3 DNA follows: TGTGCCCACCAAATCATAGGGAATTCACCCCTCCACTTT.

Concerning this clone itself: A much bigger clone sits one base away, suggesting this may be a read error. The gene calls are TRBV4-1 and TRBJ2-1; no definite D call. The germline CDR1 and CDR2 sequences are MGHRA and YSYEKL. This CDR3 contains 13 residues. The CDR3, as DNA: TGCGCCAGCAGCCAAGCCTTACTCAATGGGCAGTTCTTC. Protein sequence: CASSQALLNGQFF.

This sequence joins TRBV11-2 and TRBJ1-2, with 8 nucleotides matching TRBD1. The V segment lost 0 bases and the J segment 5 bases; nucleotides outside the gene matches: 2. CDR3 length: 14 residues. Per germline, CDR1 SGHAT and CDR2 FQNNGV. CDR3 coding DNA: TGTGCCAGCAGCTTAGATTGGACAGGGTATGGCTACACCTTC. Protein: CASSLDWTGYGYTF. Full variable domain (outside the CDR3, taken from reference TRBV11-2 and TRBJ1-2): EAGVAQSPRYKIIEKRQSVAFWCNPISGHATLYWYQQILGQGPKLLIQFQNNGVVDDSQLPKDRFSAERLKGVDSTLKIQPAKLEDSAVYLCASSLDWTGYGYTFGSGTRLTVV.

In its sample, this clone was seen many times. The chain joins TRBV3-1 to TRBJ1-1, with D maybe TRBD1 (6 bases). Per germline, CDR1 LGHDT and CDR2 YNNKEL (reference sequence). Trimming stripped 4 bases from V and 4 bases from J, with 10 bases between. The CDR3 loop spans 13 amino acids. The CDR3 protein is CASSRRGTTEAFF. DNA of the CDR3: TGTGCCAGCAGCCGAAGGGGGACCACTGAAGCTTTCTTT.

The table lists this clone with many counts. The chain is built from TRBV13 and TRBJ2-2; tentative D call: TRBD2 (5 bases). The germline CDR1 and CDR2 sequences are PRHDT and FYEKMQ (reference sequence). V gave up 0 bases and J gave up 7 bases, with 15 bases separating them. The CDR3 spans 16 residues. The CDR3 protein is CASSLGGKGGFGELFF. The CDR3 DNA is TGTGCCAGCAGCTTAGGGGGAAAAGGAGGATTCGGGGAGCTGTTTTTT.

This clone was counted a few times. A single base separates this from a much larger clone, so it may be a read error. The chain recombines TRBV5-1 with TRBJ2-5; D not resolved. Germline CDR1 reads SGHRS; CDR2 reads YFSETQ. The CDR3 is 13 residues long. Trimming took off 5 bases at V and 7 bases at J, with 15 bases between the two ends. CDR3 nucleotides: TGCGCCAGCAGGAAGGCACCTACAGTGACCCAGTACTTC. It codes for CASRKAPTVTQYF.

This clone is labeled medium-sized (0.01 to 0.1%). V is TRBV6-1 and J is TRBJ2-7; 8 positions match TRBD1. The trim removed 0 bases at V and 3 bases at J, leaving 7 bases unmatched. This CDR3 is built from 16 residues. CDR1 MNHNS and CDR2 SASEGT come from the germline V gene. The CDR3 loop reads CASSEARAGGFYEQYF. DNA of the CDR3: TGTGCCAGCAGTGAAGCGCGGGCAGGGGGCTTCTACGAGCAGTACTTC.